This T cell receptor (beta chain) was obtained from a study of naive and memory T cell subsets. Two oligonucleotides, mixed equimolar, formed the beta constant-region primer covering TRBC1 and TRBC2. Four rounds of PCR amplified the ligated cDNA using nested alpha and beta constant-region primers plus SP2. TCRdb reprocessed the UMI-ligation and nested PCR reads via MiXCR and lists one record per CDR3 protein. The table has some 80,000 distinct CDR3 sequences, approximately 9.2% seen once. The sample taken for sequencing was naive CD8+ T cells from blood. This clonotype was sampled from a human donor in good health.

The CDR3 DNA reads TGTGCCAGCAGTTCACTAGCGGCCAGCACAGATACGCAGTATTTT. Its translation is CASSSLAASTDTQYF. The chain carries TRBV2 and TRBJ2-3, with 8 bases aligning to TRBD2. Unmatched junction bases numbered 4, after V lost 5 bases and J lost 0 bases. The germline V gene has CDR1 SNHLY and CDR2 FYNNEI. The CDR3 has 15 amino acids.